This TCR beta chain was captured by sequencing in a study of OX40 agonist ivuxolimab in advanced cancers. Study conclusions and caveats: The 0.1-3.0 mg/kg partial responders had among the lowest clonal expansion. In the expanded peripheral T cells, antigen specificity was never determined.

Remarks on this clone: Its cognate antigen is unknown.

Measured with immunoSEQ multiplex PCR; TCRdb has only the in-frame clones, and not every one. The table lists more than 60,000 clones, 90% of them singletons, with 0.3% to 0.4% in the top ten. The TCR comes from an adult with an advanced solid tumor such as melanoma, head and neck, liver or kidney cancer. The sequencing used CD4+ or CD8+ T cells sorted from blood, collected in a trial of the OX40 agonist ivuxolimab.

In nucleotides, the CDR3 is TGTGCCAGCAGTGAAGGGGGAGGCGGGAATCAGCCCCAGCATTTT. The encoded protein is CASSEGGGGNQPQHF. This rearrangement joins TRBV2 to TRBJ1-5; unclear D gene. The length of the CDR3 is 15 residues. Germline V gene lookup returns CDR1 SNHLY and CDR2 FYNNEI. V gave up 1 base and J gave up 4 bases, with 11 bases separating them.